A selection of T cell receptor beta chains follows, all from one sample in a study of blood T cell repertoires in COVID-19. The assay was immunoSEQ multiplex PCR, and TCRdb's table has in-frame clones only and misses some. The data show around 200,000 clones, more than 70% seen once. Source material: peripheral blood. These receptors were obtained from a man in his forties or fifties with active or convalescent COVID-19. Each CDR3 is given with its conserved first and last residue. Fields, in order: V gene, clone size, J gene, D gene, CDR3 protein, CDR3 DNA. D genes are given only for firm matches. Size values are once, few and many counts, or a class for expanded clones, and some rows have none.

v_gene: TRBV7-9; abundance: few; j_gene: TRBJ2-5; d_gene: -; CDR3aa: CASSLTGWEETQYF; CDR3nt: TGTGCCAGCAGCTTAACCGGGTGGGAAGAGACCCAGTACTTC
v_gene: TRBV5-1; abundance: few; j_gene: TRBJ2-2; d_gene: -; CDR3aa: CASSFSLANTGELFF; CDR3nt: TGCGCCAGCAGCTTCTCCCTCGCGAACACCGGGGAGCTGTTTTTT
v_gene: TRBV5-8; abundance: -; j_gene: TRBJ2-7; d_gene: TRBD2; CDR3aa: CASSQERDGTYEQYF; CDR3nt: TGTGCCAGCAGCCAAGAGCGGGATGGAACCTACGAGCAGTACTTC
v_gene: TRBV29-1; abundance: -; j_gene: TRBJ1-3; d_gene: -; CDR3aa: CSVGRGSGNTIYF; CDR3nt: TGCAGCGTTGGACGGGGCTCTGGAAACACCATATATTTT
v_gene: TRBV27; abundance: -; j_gene: TRBJ1-2; d_gene: TRBD1; CDR3aa: CASSSVSTGVKDYGYTF; CDR3nt: TGTGCCAGCAGTTCCGTATCGACAGGGGTGAAAGACTATGGCTACACCTTC
v_gene: TRBV11-2; abundance: -; j_gene: TRBJ2-7; d_gene: TRBD2; CDR3aa: CASSLSFGTIFYEQYF; CDR3nt: TGTGCCAGCAGCTTATCGTTTGGGACTATTTTCTACGAGCAGTACTTC
v_gene: TRBV20-1; abundance: once; j_gene: TRBJ1-2; d_gene: -; CDR3aa: CSADGGHGYTF; CDR3nt: TGCAGTGCTGACGGGGGGCACGGCTACACCTTC
v_gene: TRBV5-1; abundance: once; j_gene: TRBJ1-3; d_gene: TRBD1; CDR3aa: CASSRGQGADGNTIYF; CDR3nt: TGCGCCAGCAGCAGGGGACAGGGGGCAGATGGAAACACCATATATTTT
v_gene: TRBV10-2; abundance: few; j_gene: TRBJ1-5; d_gene: -; CDR3aa: CASSDFRGNQPQHF; CDR3nt: TGCGCCAGCAGTGACTTCAGGGGAAATCAGCCCCAGCATTTT
v_gene: TRBV14; abundance: -; j_gene: TRBJ1-2; d_gene: TRBD1; CDR3aa: CASSPLRGQGKLGYTF; CDR3nt: TGTGCCAGCAGCCCCCTCCGGGGACAGGGGAAGTTGGGCTACACCTTC
v_gene: TRBV29-1; abundance: -; j_gene: TRBJ1-1; d_gene: -; CDR3aa: CSVVEGGTEAFF; CDR3nt: TGCAGCGTTGTTGAAGGGGGCACTGAAGCTTTCTTT
v_gene: TRBV28; abundance: -; j_gene: TRBJ1-1; d_gene: -; CDR3aa: CASSFLQGLGTEAFF; CDR3nt: TGTGCCAGCAGTTTCCTGCAGGGGCTAGGCACTGAAGCTTTCTTT
v_gene: TRBV19; abundance: -; j_gene: TRBJ1-1; d_gene: -; CDR3aa: CASTVSGNTEAFF; CDR3nt: TGTGCCAGTACCGTTTCGGGGAACACTGAAGCTTTCTTT
v_gene: TRBV6-6; abundance: -; j_gene: TRBJ1-1; d_gene: TRBD1; CDR3aa: CASSYSGQGATEAFF; CDR3nt: TGTGCCAGCAGTTACTCGGGACAGGGGGCCACTGAAGCTTTCTTT
v_gene: TRBV6-5; abundance: -; j_gene: TRBJ1-5; d_gene: TRBD1; CDR3aa: CASSYSAPGGGQPQHF; CDR3nt: TGTGCCAGCAGTTACTCGGCCCCAGGGGGTGGCCAGCCCCAGCATTTT